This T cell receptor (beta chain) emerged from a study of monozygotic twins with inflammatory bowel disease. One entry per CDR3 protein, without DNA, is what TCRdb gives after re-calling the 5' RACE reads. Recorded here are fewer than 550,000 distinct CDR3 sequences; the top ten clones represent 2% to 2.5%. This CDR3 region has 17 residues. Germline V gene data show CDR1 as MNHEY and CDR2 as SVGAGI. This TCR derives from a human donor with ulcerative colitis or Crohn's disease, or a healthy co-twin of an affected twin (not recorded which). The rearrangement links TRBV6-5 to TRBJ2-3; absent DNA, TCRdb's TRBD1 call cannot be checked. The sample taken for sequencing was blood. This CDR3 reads CASSYSPQGWDSDTQYF.